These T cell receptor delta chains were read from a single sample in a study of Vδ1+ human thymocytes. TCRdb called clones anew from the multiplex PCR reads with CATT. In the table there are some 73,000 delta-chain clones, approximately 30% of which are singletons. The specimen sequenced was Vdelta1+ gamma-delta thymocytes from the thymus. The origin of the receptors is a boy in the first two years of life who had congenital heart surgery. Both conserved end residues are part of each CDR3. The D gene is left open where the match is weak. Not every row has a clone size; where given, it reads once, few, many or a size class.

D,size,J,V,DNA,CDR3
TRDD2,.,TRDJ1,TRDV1,TGTGCTCTTGGGGAACGAGTTTCCTACTACAAAGCCCCCGATAAACTCATCTTT,CALGERVSYYKAPDKLIF
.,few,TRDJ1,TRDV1,TGTGCTCTTGGGGAACCCCCCAGGACCGCCCTCCTATGGGGGTCCCATAAACTCATCTTT,CALGEPPRTALLWGSHKLIF
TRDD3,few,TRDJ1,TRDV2,TGTGCCTGTGACCAAAGGCCTTCCTATCTCTGGGGGATACGCACCGATAAACTCATCTTT,CACDQRPSYLWGIRTDKLIF
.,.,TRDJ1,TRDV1,TGTGCTCTTGGGGAAAAAGGCTGGTCCAATCCCTACTCCAGAAGGGGGCTCATCTTT,CALGEKGWSNPYSRRGLIF
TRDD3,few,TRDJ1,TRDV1,TGTGCTCTTGGGGCTAGCCTCCTTGGGTACTGGGGGATCGCCAGGACCGATAAACTCATCTTT,CALGASLLGYWGIARTDKLIF
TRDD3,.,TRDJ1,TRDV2,TGTGCCTGTGACACACCACCTTGTACTGGGGGACCCACCGATAAACTCATCTTT,CACDTPPCTGGPTDKLIF
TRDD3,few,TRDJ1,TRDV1,TGTGCTCTTGGGGAACTGCACCCTGGGAGTTTACTGGGGCCTCACACCGATAAACTCATCTTT,CALGELHPGSLLGPHTDKLIF
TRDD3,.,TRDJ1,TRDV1,TGTGCTCTTGGGGTCCTACCCCGCGCCTTCCGGCAACCTTACTGGGGGACGGACACCGATAAACTCATCTTT,CALGVLPRAFRQPYWGTDTDKLIF
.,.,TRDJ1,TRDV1,TGTGCTCTAATTTCTTCATGTACTGGGAAATACACCGATAAACTCATCTTT,CALISSCTGKYTDKLIF
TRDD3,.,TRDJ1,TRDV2,TGTGCCTGTGACTTCTGGGGGACCACGCGCTATAAACTCATCTTT,CACDFWGTTRYKLIF
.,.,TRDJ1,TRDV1,TGTGCTCTTGGGGTCGCTTCCAGAATACATGGGGGGTACACCGATAAACTCATCTTT,CALGVASRIHGGYTDKLIF
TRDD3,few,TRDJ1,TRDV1,TGTGCTCTTGGGGAACTAGGGTTCCGGCTTTACTGGGGAGAAACCACCGATAAACTCATCTTT,CALGELGFRLYWGETTDKLIF
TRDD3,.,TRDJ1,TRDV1,TGTGCTCTTGGGACGCACATCCTGCGTGGTGGGGGACCTTACTACACCGATAAACTCATCTTT,CALGTHILRGGGPYYTDKLIF
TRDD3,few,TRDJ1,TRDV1,TGTGCTCTTGGGGAACGATCCCCCCCTTTTTCCGGGGGATTATGCGGCGATAAACTCATCTTT,CALGERSPPFSGGLCGDKLIF
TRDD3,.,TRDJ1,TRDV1,TGTGCTCTTGGGGACAACCTAGCTCCTATGGTCCGCTGGGGGATAAGGCGAGGTGATACCGATAAACTCATCTTT,CALGDNLAPMVRWGIRRGDTDKLIF